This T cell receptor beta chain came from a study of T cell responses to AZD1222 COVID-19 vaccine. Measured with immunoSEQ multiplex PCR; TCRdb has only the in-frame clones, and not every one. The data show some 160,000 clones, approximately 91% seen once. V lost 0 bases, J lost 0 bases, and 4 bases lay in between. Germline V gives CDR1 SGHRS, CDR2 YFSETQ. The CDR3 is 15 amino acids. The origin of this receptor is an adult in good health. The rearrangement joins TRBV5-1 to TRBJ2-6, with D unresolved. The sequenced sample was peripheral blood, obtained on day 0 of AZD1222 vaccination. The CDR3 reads CASSLVGSGANVLTF. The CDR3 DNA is TGCGCCAGCAGCTTGGTTGGCTCTGGGGCCAACGTCCTGACTTTC.